The 32 T cell receptor beta chains below come from one sample, sequenced in a study of technical replicates of blood from a few donors. The table came from immunoSEQ multiplex PCR; TCRdb's copy has only in-frame clones and leaves some out. Altogether 50,000 to 65,000 clones are present, 85% to 95% being singletons, with the ten largest covering 4.3%. The source material was PBMCs. These receptors all stem from a human donor in good health. Some clones in this sample may be carry-over from other donors' samples.

A word on this clone: Mismatch with germline at one junction end may stem from a read error. The CDR3 is CASSSRQDLSYNEQFF. CDR3 bases: TGTGCTAGCAGCTCTCGACAGGACCTCTCCTACAATGAGCAGTTCTTC. The gene calls are TRBV14 and TRBJ2-1; TRBD1 is a possible D gene (6 bases). Germline V gene data show CDR1 as SGHDN and CDR2 as FVKESK. The CDR3 covers 16 residues.

The chain has TRBV11-3 and TRBJ2-1; 9 bases match TRBD1. The CDR3 runs 15 residues. The trim removed 5 bases at V and 4 bases at J, leaving 6 bases unmatched. The germline V gene encodes CDR1 SGHNT and CDR2 YENEEA. The DNA of the CDR3 is TGTGCCAGCAGCACCGGACAGGGGAAGTACAATGAGCAGTTCTTC. Amino acids: CASSTGQGKYNEQFF. The complete variable domain, with remaining parts taken from reference TRBV11-3 and TRBJ2-1, reads EAGVVQSPRYKIIEKKQPVAFWCNPISGHNTLYWYLQNLGQGPELLIRYENEEAVDDSQLPKDRFSAERLKGVDSTLKIQPAELGDSAVYLCASSTGQGKYNEQFFGPGTRLTVL.

V gene TRBV19 combines with J gene TRBJ1-5, with 11 bases matching TRBD1. The CDR3 extends over 16 amino acids. With V trimmed by 4 bases and J by 4 bases, 6 bases remained unmatched. Germline V lookup: CDR1 LNHDA, CDR2 SQIVND (reference sequence). The CDR3 here is CASSRRTGGGNQPQHF. In DNA, the CDR3 is TGTGCCAGTAGTAGAAGGACAGGGGGCGGGAATCAGCCCCAGCATTTT.

The chain links TRBV7-9 to TRBJ2-7, with TRBD1 matching 9 bases. Per germline, CDR1 SEHNR and CDR2 FQNEAQ (reference sequence). This CDR3 has 15 amino acids. The V and J ends lost 1 base and 4 bases, in that order; junction bases with no gene match: 5. The CDR3 loop is CASSLVRTGAYEQYF. CDR3 DNA: TGTGCCAGCAGCTTAGTTAGGACAGGGGCATACGAGCAGTACTTC.

This rearrangement joins TRBV5-1 to TRBJ2-1; TRBD2 matches 12 bases. CDR1 and CDR2 from the germline V gene are SGHRS and YFSETQ. There are 15 residues in the CDR3. Trimming took 2 bases from V and 6 from J; bases not matched to a gene: 3. For the CDR3, the DNA is TGCGCCAGCAGCTTCACTAGCGGGGGGATCAATGAGCAGTTCTTC. Its translation: CASSFTSGGINEQFF.

The J gene is TRBJ1-2, the V gene TRBV13; TRBD1 agrees at 9 bases. The CDR3 runs 16 residues. The V and J ends lost 5 bases and 8 bases, in that order; junction bases with no gene match: 15. From germline, CDR1 is PRHDT and CDR2 FYEKMQ (reference sequence). The CDR3 coding sequence is TGTGCCAGCAGCCTGGACCCGGGACAGGGTTTACACGGCTACACCTTC. Protein product: CASSLDPGQGLHGYTF.

The chain combines TRBV5-1 with TRBJ2-5; no firm D call. CDR1 and CDR2 (germline): SGHRS, YFSETQ. The CDR3 has 12 amino acids. V was trimmed by 3 bases and J by 0 bases, leaving 3 bases between them. This CDR3 is CASSYNQETQYF. CDR3 in DNA: TGCGCCAGCAGCTATAACCAAGAGACCCAGTACTTC.

The V gene is TRBV25-1, the J gene TRBJ1-6; tentative D call: TRBD1 (5 bases). The CDR3 contains 12 residues. The V gene lost 6 bases and the J gene lost 10 bases, with 10 bases spanning the gap. CDR1 is MGHDK and CDR2 is SYGVNS in the germline V gene. DNA of the CDR3: TGTGCCAGCAGAAGACAGACCTCACCCCTCCACTTT. It translates to CASRRQTSPLHF.

The rearrangement joins TRBV5-6 to TRBJ2-1, with D possibly TRBD1 on 6 matching bases. Trimming shortened V by 4 bases and J by 7 bases, and 18 bases separated the two germline ends. This CDR3 has 15 residues. CDR1 is SGHDT and CDR2 is YYEEEE in the germline V gene. CDR3 nucleotide sequence: TGTGCCAGCAGCCTTCCTGGACAGTTGAAGAATGAGCAGTTCTTC. Amino acid sequence: CASSLPGQLKNEQFF.

The chain is built from TRBV29-1 and TRBJ1-1, with D possibly matching TRBD1 (6 bases). The V end was cut by 5 bases, the J end by 2 bases, with 9 bases between. This CDR3 region has 12 residues. Germline-derived CDR1 and CDR2 are SQVTM and ANQGSEA. The chain's CDR3 is CSVRTDNTEAFF. The CDR3, as DNA: TGCAGCGTTAGGACAGATAACACTGAAGCTTTCTTT.

The V call is TRBV7-8, the J call TRBJ1-6; D call uncertain. The CDR3 is 13 amino acids. The germline V and J ends were trimmed by 0 bases and 8 bases, with 5 bases remaining between them. Looked up from germline, CDR1 is SGHVS and CDR2 is FQNEAQ. In DNA, the CDR3 is TGTGCCAGCAGCTTAGCGCGGGATTCACCCCTCCACTTT. Amino acids: CASSLARDSPLHF.

This chain joins TRBV6-5 and TRBJ2-7, with D perhaps TRBD2 (6 bases). Germline lookup yields CDR1 MNHEY and CDR2 SVGAGI. The CDR3 totals 15 residues. V was cut by 4 bases and J by 2 bases, with 15 bases left in between. The CDR3 reads CASSFGRGGTYEQYF. The CDR3 DNA reads as TGTGCCAGCAGTTTTGGACGGGGAGGCACCTACGAGCAGTACTTC.

The V and J genes are TRBV2 and TRBJ2-3, with unresolved D. The germline gives CDR1 SNHLY, CDR2 FYNNEI. The V end was cut by 6 bases, the J end by 4 bases, with 8 bases between. The CDR3 totals 12 residues. Written as DNA, the CDR3 is TGTGCCAGCAGGGCCACCGCAGATACGCAGTATTTT. Its protein product is CASRATADTQYF. The full variable domain, with the rest looked up from reference TRBV2 and TRBJ2-3, is EPEVTQTPSHQVTQMGQEVILRCVPISNHLYFYWYRQILGQKVEFLVSFYNNEISEKSEIFDDQFSVERPDGSNFTLKIRSTKLEDSAMYFCASRATADTQYFGPGTRLTVL.

The chain uses TRBV16 and TRBJ1-6; D ambiguous. This CDR3 has 14 residues. V lost 1 base and J 4 bases, leaving 5 bases between the germline ends. The germline gives CDR1 KGHSY, CDR2 FQNENV. CDR3 nucleotides: TGTGCCAGCAGCCAATTTCATTATAATTCACCCCTCCACTTT. Its translation: CASSQFHYNSPLHF. The whole variable domain, remainder taken from reference TRBV16 and TRBJ1-6, is GEEVAQTPKHLVRGEGQKAKLYCAPIKGHSYVFWYQQVLKNEFKFLISFQNENVFDETGMPKERFSAKCLPNSPCSLEIQATKLEDSAVYFCASSQFHYNSPLHFGNGTRLTVT.

This rearrangement joins TRBV7-3 to TRBJ1-5, with 7 positions matching TRBD1. Per germline, CDR1 SGHTA and CDR2 FQGTGA. V gave up 3 bases and J gave up 8 bases; unmatched junction bases: 10. This CDR3 has 15 amino acids. CDR3 protein: CASSFDRVYAEPQHF. In DNA form, the CDR3 reads TGTGCCAGCAGCTTTGACAGGGTCTACGCCGAGCCCCAGCATTTT.

The V and J genes are TRBV5-4 and TRBJ2-1; 7 bases are a match to TRBD2. CDR1 is SGHNT and CDR2 is YYREEE in the germline V gene (reference sequence). CDR3 length: 16 amino acids. V lost 4 bases to trimming and J lost 4 bases; unmatched junction nucleotides: 11. This CDR3 reads CASSGGGSDSYNEQFF. The CDR3 DNA sequence: TGTGCCAGCAGCGGGGGGGGGTCTGACTCATACAATGAGCAGTTCTTC.

The genes are TRBV6-1 and TRBJ2-3, with TRBD2 matching 7 bases. With V trimmed by 6 bases and J by 0 bases, 6 bases remained unmatched. The CDR3 totals 15 residues. Germline values: CDR1 MNHNS, CDR2 SASEGT. CDR3 residues: CASSLLAMSTDTQYF. CDR3 nucleotide sequence: TGTGCCAGCAGCCTACTAGCGATGAGCACAGATACGCAGTATTTT.

The chain joins TRBV11-1 to TRBJ1-1; 11 bases align to TRBD1. Per the germline V gene, CDR1 is SGHAT and CDR2 is FQDESV (reference sequence). After removal of 0 bases from V and 1 base from J, the junction contained 10 bases not matched to a gene. This CDR3 is 19 amino acids long. The CDR3 spells CASSLAPDRGRWRNTEAFF. As DNA, the CDR3 is TGTGCCAGCAGCTTAGCACCGGACAGGGGGCGTTGGAGGAACACTGAAGCTTTCTTT.

The V gene is TRBV19, the J gene TRBJ1-6, with TRBD1 matching 9 bases. V lost 7 bases, J lost 4 bases, and 8 bases stayed unmatched. CDR3 length equals 16 residues. Germline V lookup: CDR1 LNHDA, CDR2 SQIVND (reference sequence). The CDR3: CASTEGQGSYNSPLHF. Here the CDR3 DNA reads TGTGCCAGTACCGAAGGACAGGGGTCTTATAATTCACCCCTCCACTTT.

The chain employs TRBV18 and TRBJ2-5; TRBD2 aligns across 10 bases. The CDR3 spans 15 residues. Germline CDR1 is KGHSH and CDR2 is LQKENI. With 1 base clipped from V and 5 bases from J, the junction kept 4 bases outside the gene matches. The CDR3 nucleotides are TGTGCCAGCTCACCACGAGCGGGAGGGGAGGAGACCCAGTACTTC. This translates into CASSPRAGGEETQYF.

The genes are TRBV15 and TRBJ1-1; 7 bases agree with TRBD1. CDR3 length: 15 residues. V lost 2 bases, J lost 3 bases, and 6 bases stayed unmatched. Looked up from germline, CDR1 is LNHNV and CDR2 is YYDKDF (reference sequence). The CDR3 region is CATSRQDREYTEAFF. The DNA of the CDR3 is TGTGCCACCAGCAGACAAGACAGGGAGTACACTGAAGCTTTCTTT.

The chain joins TRBV7-2 to TRBJ2-7, with TRBD1 matching over 8 bases. Trimming took 5 bases from V and 5 from J; bases not matched to a gene: 8. The CDR3 runs to 14 residues. Per germline, CDR1 SGHTA and CDR2 FQGNSA. CDR3 sequence (DNA): TGTGCCAGCAGCCAATACGGACAGGGCCACGAGCAGTACTTC. Translated, it gives CASSQYGQGHEQYF.

This chain connects TRBV5-1 to TRBJ2-5; D is unresolved. Trimming pared 6 bases from V and 3 bases from J, leaving 3 bases between. CDR1 and CDR2 from the germline V gene are SGHRS and YFSETQ. CDR3 length: 10 residues. CDR3: CASTKETQYF. The CDR3 bases are TGCGCCAGCACTAAAGAGACCCAGTACTTC.

In this sample, this clone turned up once. V usage is TRBV7-8 and J usage is TRBJ1-5; 8 bases are shared with TRBD1. The CDR3 extends over 16 amino acids. CDR1 SGHVS and CDR2 FQNEAQ come from the germline V gene. The V gene end was trimmed by 0 bases and the J gene end by 3 bases; junction bases not matched to a gene: 4. CDR3 in amino acids: CASSLAYRGDNQPQHF. CDR3 bases: TGTGCCAGCAGCTTAGCTTACAGGGGGGACAATCAGCCCCAGCATTTT.

This clone was picked up one time. V usage is TRBV6-4 and J usage is TRBJ2-7, with D maybe TRBD2 (5 bases). Germline CDR1 is MRHNA and CDR2 is SNTAGT. V lost 8 bases and J lost 3, with 20 bases in between. CDR3 length equals 15 residues. CDR3 loop: CASLLPTEEDYEQYF. CDR3 nucleotide sequence: TGTGCCAGCCTCCTCCCCACGGAGGAGGACTACGAGCAGTACTTC.

The chain couples TRBV4-2 to TRBJ1-1; D is perhaps TRBD1 (6 bases). Trimming pared 0 bases from V and 4 bases from J, leaving 12 bases between. CDR3 length equals 15 residues. CDR1 and CDR2 from the germline V gene are LGHNA and YNFKEQ. This CDR3 reads CASSQDRGLSTEAFF. CDR3 sequence (DNA): TGTGCCAGCAGCCAAGACAGGGGTTTGTCCACTGAAGCTTTCTTT.

This clone was detected only once. The sample contains more than one DNA sequence encoding this CDR3. The V call is TRBV4-2, the J call TRBJ2-7; 8 bases map to TRBD2. The J segment lost 1 base and the V segment lost 1 base, leaving 3 bases of the junction unmatched. CDR3 length equals 15 residues. CDR1 is LGHNA, CDR2 YNFKEQ, per germline. DNA of the CDR3: TGTGCCAGCAGCCAAGGTTTAGCGGGGTCCTACGAGCAGTACTTC. Its protein product is CASSQGLAGSYEQYF.

This chain joins TRBV7-8 and TRBJ1-2; D may be TRBD1 (6 bases). V lost 4 bases, J lost 4 bases, and 13 bases lay in between. CDR1 and CDR2 from the germline V gene are SGHVS and FQNEAQ. The CDR3 has 14 residues. DNA for the CDR3: TGTGCCAGCAGCTCAGGACAGACTTCCTATGGCTACACCTTC. Translated, it gives CASSSGQTSYGYTF.

The genes are TRBV20-1 and TRBJ2-1; 7 bases agree with TRBD2. V lost 6 bases, J lost 9 bases, and 2 bases stayed unmatched. Germline CDR1 DFQATT, CDR2 SNEGSKA (reference sequence). The CDR3 loop spans 10 amino acids. CDR3: CSAAGVEQFF. The CDR3 region has the DNA TGCAGTGCCGCGGGAGTTGAGCAGTTCTTC.

The V gene is TRBV7-3, the J gene TRBJ2-1; 10 bases are a match to TRBD2. The CDR3 has 20 residues. V trimming: 1 base; J trimming: 0 bases; junction bases outside the gene matches: 12. Germline assignment: CDR1 SGHTA and CDR2 FQGTGA. Here the CDR3 DNA reads TGTGCCAGCAGCTTAATAGCTAGCGGGGGAAAATACACCTCCTACAATGAGCAGTTCTTC. Encoded protein: CASSLIASGGKYTSYNEQFF.

The chain is built from TRBV19 and TRBJ2-7, with D perhaps matching TRBD2 (5 bases). The CDR3 runs to 15 residues. The V gene's germline CDR1 is LNHDA and CDR2 SQIVND (reference sequence). Trimming shortened V by 3 bases and J by 5 bases, and 17 bases separated the two germline ends. The CDR3 here is CASSMLLGLADEQYF. For the CDR3, the DNA is TGTGCCAGTAGTATGCTACTTGGTCTAGCCGACGAGCAGTACTTC.

The genes are TRBV7-2 and TRBJ2-5; maybe TRBD1 (5 bases). This CDR3 has 15 amino acids. The V gene lost 5 bases and the J gene lost 6 bases, with 19 bases spanning the gap. Germline loops: CDR1 SGHTA, CDR2 FQGNSA. Here the CDR3 DNA reads TGTGCCAGCAGCCAACAGGCCGGGCCCGGGCAGACCCAGTACTTC. This translates into CASSQQAGPGQTQYF.